This T cell receptor beta chain was recorded in a study of T cells in Graves' hyperthyroidism and ophthalmopathy. Study-wide context: Peripheral blood was obtained at initial diagnosis, preceding any treatment.

Diagnosis of hyperthyroidism was new in patients aged 18 to 65, and its duration was under 2 months. Diagnosing involved the use of clinical symptoms, serum thyroxine and TRAb, thyroid ultrasound and orbital computed tomography. Drawn at first hyperthyroidism diagnosis, the blood sample preceded any ophthalmopathy symptoms. Ten or more counts support this clonotype. Regions amplified from RNA transcripts were the TCR beta CDR3 regions. A set of HTBI primers served as the primers for a first-round RT-PCR of the TCR CDR3. TCRdb called the multiplex PCR reads again in MiXCR, with one record for every CDR3 protein. Among around 700,000 distinct CDR3 sequences listed, approximately 19% were seen once. V was clipped by 7 bases and J by 5 bases; unmatched bases: 16. CDR1 is SNHLY and CDR2 is FYNNEI in the germline V gene. The CDR3 has 18 residues.

The sequencing sample was made of blood. This chain uses TRBV2 with TRBJ2-1; 11 bases map to TRBD2. The clonotype originates from a woman aged 45-59 years with Graves' hyperthyroidism that later progressed to Graves' ophthalmopathy. CDR3 DNA sequence: TGTGCCAGCACCAAGGGGGACCTACTAGCGGGGGCCCACAATGAGCAGTTCTTC. Residues: CASTKGDLLAGAHNEQFF.